This record covers a single T cell receptor (beta chain). The data are from a study of blood T cell repertoires in COVID-19. Study context: There were acute and convalescent COVID-19 samples, and they came from the United States, Italy and Spain. In each case, the material was cDNA or gDNA derived from T cells, B-cell-depleted T cells, or PBMCs.

Germline V gene data show CDR1 as SGHRS and CDR2 as YFSETQ. This CDR3 spans 14 amino acids. J lost 0 bases, V lost 5 bases, and 2 bases had no gene match. Original methodology: For nucleated cells, counts were estimated from reference gene primer amplification. Measured with immunoSEQ multiplex PCR; TCRdb has only the in-frame clones, and not every one. V, J and clone size were drawn from that table, and D and trimming were deduced from the DNA. The table includes 200,000 or so clones, roughly nine tenths detected once. The sequenced sample consisted of peripheral blood. The TCR comes from a woman in her seventies with acute or convalescent COVID-19. The V and J genes are TRBV5-1 and TRBJ2-7; 10 bases are shared with TRBD2. Written as DNA, the CDR3 is TGCGCCAGCAGTCGGACTAGCGGCTCCTACGAGCAGTACTTC. Translating gives CASSRTSGSYEQYF.